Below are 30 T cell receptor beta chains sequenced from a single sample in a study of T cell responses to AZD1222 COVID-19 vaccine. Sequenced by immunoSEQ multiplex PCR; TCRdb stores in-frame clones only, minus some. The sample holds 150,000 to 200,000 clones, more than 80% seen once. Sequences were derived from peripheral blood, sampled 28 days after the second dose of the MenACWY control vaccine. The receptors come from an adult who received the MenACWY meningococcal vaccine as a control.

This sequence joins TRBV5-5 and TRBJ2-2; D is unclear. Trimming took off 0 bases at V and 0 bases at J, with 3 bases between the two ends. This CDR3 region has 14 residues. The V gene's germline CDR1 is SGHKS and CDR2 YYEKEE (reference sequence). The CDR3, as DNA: TGTGCCAGCAGCTTGGCCTCGAACACCGGGGAGCTGTTTTTT. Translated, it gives CASSLASNTGELFF.

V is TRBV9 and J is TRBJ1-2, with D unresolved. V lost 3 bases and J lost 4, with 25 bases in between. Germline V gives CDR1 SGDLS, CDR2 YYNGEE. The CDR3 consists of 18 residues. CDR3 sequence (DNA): TGTGCCAGCAGCGCAGAGGGAGTTACGAACCCACTTGCCTATGGCTACACCTTC. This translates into CASSAEGVTNPLAYGYTF.

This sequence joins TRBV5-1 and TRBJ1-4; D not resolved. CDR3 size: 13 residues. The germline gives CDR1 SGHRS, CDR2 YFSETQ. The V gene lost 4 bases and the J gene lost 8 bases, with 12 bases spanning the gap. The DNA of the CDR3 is TGCGCCAGCAGCCCGGGCGGCGTGGAAAAACTGTTTTTT. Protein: CASSPGGVEKLFF.

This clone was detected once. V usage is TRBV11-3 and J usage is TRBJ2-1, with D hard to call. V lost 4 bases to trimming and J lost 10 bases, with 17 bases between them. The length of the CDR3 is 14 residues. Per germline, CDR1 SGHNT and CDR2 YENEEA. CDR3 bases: TGTGCCAGCAGCTCCGTCGTGGGGATCAACGAGCAGTTCTTC. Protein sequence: CASSSVVGINEQFF.

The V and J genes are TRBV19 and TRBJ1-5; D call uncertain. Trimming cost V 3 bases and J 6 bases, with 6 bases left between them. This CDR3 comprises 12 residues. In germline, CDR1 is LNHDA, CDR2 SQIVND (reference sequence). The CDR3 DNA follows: TGTGCCAGTAGTATCAGAGGTCAGCCCCAGCATTTT. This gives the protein CASSIRGQPQHF.

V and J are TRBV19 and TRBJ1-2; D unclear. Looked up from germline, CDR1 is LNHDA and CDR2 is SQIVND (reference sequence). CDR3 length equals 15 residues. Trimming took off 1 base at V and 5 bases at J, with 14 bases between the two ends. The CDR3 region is CASSIAGVLFYGYTF. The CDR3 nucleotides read TGTGCCAGTAGTATAGCAGGAGTTCTTTTTTATGGCTACACCTTC.

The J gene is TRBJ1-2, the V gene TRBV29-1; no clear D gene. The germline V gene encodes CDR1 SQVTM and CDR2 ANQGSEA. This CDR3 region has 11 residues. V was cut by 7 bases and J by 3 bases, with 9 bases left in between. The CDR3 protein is CSDMGDYGYTF. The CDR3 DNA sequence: TGCAGCGATATGGGTGACTATGGCTACACCTTC.

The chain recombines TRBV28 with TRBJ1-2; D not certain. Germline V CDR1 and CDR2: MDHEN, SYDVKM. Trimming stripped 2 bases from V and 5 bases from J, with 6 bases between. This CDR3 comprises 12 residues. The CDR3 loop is CASSLQRYGYTF. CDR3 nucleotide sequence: TGTGCCAGCAGTTTACAGAGATATGGCTACACCTTC.

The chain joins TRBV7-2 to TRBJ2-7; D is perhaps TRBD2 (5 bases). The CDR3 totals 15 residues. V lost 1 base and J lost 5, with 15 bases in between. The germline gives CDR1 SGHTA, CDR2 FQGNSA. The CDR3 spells CASSLGRGSWDEQYF. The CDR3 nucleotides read TGTGCCAGCAGCTTAGGTCGGGGATCCTGGGACGAGCAGTACTTC.

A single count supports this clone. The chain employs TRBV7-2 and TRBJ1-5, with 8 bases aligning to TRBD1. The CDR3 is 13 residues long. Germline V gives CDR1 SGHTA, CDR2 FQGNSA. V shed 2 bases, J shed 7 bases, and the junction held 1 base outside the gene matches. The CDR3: CASSLNRGQPQHF. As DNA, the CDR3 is TGTGCCAGCAGCTTAAACAGGGGGCAGCCCCAGCATTTT. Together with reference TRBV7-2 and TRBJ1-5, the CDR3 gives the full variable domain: GAGVSQSPSNKVTEKGKDVELRCDPISGHTALYWYRQSLGQGLEFLIYFQGNSAPDKSGLPSDRFSAERTGGSVSTLTIQRTQQEDSAVYLCASSLNRGQPQHFGDGTRLSIL.

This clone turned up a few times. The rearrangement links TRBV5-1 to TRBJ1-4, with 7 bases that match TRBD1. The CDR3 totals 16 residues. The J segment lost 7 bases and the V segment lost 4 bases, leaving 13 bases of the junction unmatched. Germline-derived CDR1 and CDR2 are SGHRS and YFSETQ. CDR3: CASSPSWTGNREKLFF. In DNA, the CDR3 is TGCGCCAGCAGCCCCTCTTGGACAGGTAATCGTGAAAAACTGTTTTTT.

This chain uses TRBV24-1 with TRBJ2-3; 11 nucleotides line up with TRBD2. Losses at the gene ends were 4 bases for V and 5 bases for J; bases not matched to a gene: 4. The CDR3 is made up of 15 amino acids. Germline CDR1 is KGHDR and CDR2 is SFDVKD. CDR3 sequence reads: CATSDRLAGRDTQYF. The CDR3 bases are TGTGCCACCAGTGACAGACTAGCGGGACGAGATACGCAGTATTTT.

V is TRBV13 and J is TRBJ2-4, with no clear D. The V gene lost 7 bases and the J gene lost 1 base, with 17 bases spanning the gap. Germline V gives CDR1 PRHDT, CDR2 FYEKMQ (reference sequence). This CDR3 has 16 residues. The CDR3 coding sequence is TGTGCCAGCACCCGCGAGGAGAGCTCCGCCAAAAACATTCAGTACTTC. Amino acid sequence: CASTREESSAKNIQYF.

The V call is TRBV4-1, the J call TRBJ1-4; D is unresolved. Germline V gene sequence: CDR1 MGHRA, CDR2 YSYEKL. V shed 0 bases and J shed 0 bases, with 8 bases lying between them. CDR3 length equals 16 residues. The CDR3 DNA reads TGCGCCAGCAGCCAAGATTGGTTGGCAACTAATGAAAAACTGTTTTTT. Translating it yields CASSQDWLATNEKLFF.

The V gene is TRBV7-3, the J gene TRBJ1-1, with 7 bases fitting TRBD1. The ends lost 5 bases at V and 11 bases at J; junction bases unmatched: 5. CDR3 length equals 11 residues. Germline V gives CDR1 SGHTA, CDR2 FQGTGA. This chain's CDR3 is CASSEQGLAFF. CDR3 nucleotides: TGTGCCAGCAGCGAACAGGGGTTGGCTTTCTTT.

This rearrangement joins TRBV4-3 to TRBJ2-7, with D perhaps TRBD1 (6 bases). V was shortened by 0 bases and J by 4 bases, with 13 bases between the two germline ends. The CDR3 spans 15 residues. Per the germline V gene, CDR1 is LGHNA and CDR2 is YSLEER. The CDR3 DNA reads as TGCGCCAGCAGCCAAGATCAGGGGCCAGGGTACGAGCAGTACTTC. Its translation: CASSQDQGPGYEQYF.

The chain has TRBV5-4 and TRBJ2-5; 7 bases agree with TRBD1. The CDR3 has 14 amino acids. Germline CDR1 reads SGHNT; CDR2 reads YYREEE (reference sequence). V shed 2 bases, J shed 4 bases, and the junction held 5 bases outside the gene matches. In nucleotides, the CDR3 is TGTGCCAGCAGCTTAGACAGGGTGAGAGAGACCCAGTACTTC. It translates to CASSLDRVRETQYF.

CDR3 coding DNA: TGTGCCAGCAGTTTACGGGGGGGTGGGAACACTGAAGCTTTCTTT. Translation: CASSLRGGGNTEAFF. The rearrangement uses TRBV27 and TRBJ1-1, with D perhaps matching TRBD1 (5 bases). The CDR3 runs to 15 residues. Trimming took off 2 bases at V and 1 base at J, with 11 bases between the two ends. Germline V gives CDR1 MNHEY, CDR2 SMNVEV (reference sequence).

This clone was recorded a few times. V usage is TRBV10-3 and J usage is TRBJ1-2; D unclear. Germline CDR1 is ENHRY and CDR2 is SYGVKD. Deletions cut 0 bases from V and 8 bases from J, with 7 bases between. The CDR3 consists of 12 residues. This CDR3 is CAISESLEGYTF. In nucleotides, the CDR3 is TGTGCCATCAGTGAGTCATTAGAAGGCTACACCTTC.

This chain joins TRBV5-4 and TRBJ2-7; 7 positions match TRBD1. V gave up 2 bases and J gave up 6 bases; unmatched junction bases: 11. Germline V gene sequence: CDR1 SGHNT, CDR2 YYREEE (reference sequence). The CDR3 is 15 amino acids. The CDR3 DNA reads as TGTGCCAGCAGCTTCGAGGGGGCGCGCATAACCGAGCAGTACTTC. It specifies CASSFEGARITEQYF.

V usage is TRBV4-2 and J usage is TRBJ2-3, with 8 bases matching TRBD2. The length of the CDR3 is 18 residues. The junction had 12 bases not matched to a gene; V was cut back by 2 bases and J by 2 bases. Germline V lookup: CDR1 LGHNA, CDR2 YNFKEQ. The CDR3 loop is CASSQSRLARRSTDTQYF. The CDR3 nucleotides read TGTGCCAGCAGCCAAAGCCGACTAGCGAGAAGATCCACAGATACGCAGTATTTT.

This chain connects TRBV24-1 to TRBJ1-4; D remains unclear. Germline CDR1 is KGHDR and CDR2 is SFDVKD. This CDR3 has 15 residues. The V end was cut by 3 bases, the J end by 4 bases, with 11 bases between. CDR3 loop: CATSDRPGGNEKLFF. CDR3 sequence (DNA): TGTGCCACCAGTGATCGGCCGGGCGGTAATGAAAAACTGTTTTTT.

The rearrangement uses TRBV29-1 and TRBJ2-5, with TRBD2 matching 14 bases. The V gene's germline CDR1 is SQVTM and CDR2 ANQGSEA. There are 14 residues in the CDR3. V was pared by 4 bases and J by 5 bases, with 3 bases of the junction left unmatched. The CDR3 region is CSVGGLAGVETQYF. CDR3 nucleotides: TGCAGCGTTGGGGGACTAGCGGGAGTTGAGACCCAGTACTTC. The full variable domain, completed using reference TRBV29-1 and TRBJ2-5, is SAVISQKPSRDICQRGTSLTIQCQVDSQVTMMFWYRQQPGQSLTLIATANQGSEATYESGFVIDKFPISRPNLTFSTLTVSNMSPEDSSIYLCSVGGLAGVETQYFGPGTRLLVL.

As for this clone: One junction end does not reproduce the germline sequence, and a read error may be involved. The chain's CDR3 is CASSQGDGRGNTIYF. CDR3 in DNA: TGTGCCAGTAGCCAAGGGGACGGACGGGGGAACACCATATATTTT. This chain links TRBV3-1 (or the pseudogene TRBV3-2) with TRBJ1-3; D may be TRBD1 (5 bases). In germline, CDR1 is LGHDT, CDR2 YNNKEL (reference sequence). This CDR3 contains 15 residues.

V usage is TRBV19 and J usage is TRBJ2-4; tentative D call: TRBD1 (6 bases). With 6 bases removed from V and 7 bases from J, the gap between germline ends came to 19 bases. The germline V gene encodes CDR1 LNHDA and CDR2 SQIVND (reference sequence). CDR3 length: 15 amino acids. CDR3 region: CASRNPLQGSNIQYF. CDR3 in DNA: TGTGCCAGTAGAAATCCTCTACAGGGATCGAACATTCAGTACTTC.

This chain's CDR3 is CASSQGANYGYTF. CDR3 coding DNA: TGTGCCAGCAGCCAAGGAGCTAACTATGGCTACACCTTC. This chain links TRBV3-1 (or the pseudogene TRBV3-2) with TRBJ1-2; no clear D. Trimming removed 1 base at V and 0 bases at J, with 3 bases between. The CDR3 is 13 amino acids. Germline values: CDR1 LGHDT, CDR2 YNNKEL (reference sequence).

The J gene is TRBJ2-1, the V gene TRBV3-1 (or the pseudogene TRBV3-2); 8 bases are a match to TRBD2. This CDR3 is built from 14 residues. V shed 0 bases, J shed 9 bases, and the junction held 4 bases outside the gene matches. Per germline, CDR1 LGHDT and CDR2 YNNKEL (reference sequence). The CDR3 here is CASSQDSGTREQFF. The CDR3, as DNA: TGTGCCAGCAGCCAAGATAGCGGGACTCGTGAGCAGTTCTTC.

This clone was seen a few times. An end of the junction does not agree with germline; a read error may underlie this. CDR3: CASSFNPGQTTGELFF. As DNA, the CDR3 is TGTGCTAGCAGCTTCAACCCGGGACAGACCACCGGGGAGCTGTTTTTT. The chain joins TRBV7-7 to TRBJ2-2, with 7 bases matching TRBD1. The CDR3 covers 16 residues. From germline, CDR1 is SSHAT and CDR2 FNYEAQ (reference sequence). The whole variable domain, filled in from reference TRBV7-7 and TRBJ2-2, reads GAGVSQSPRYKVTKRGQDVTLRCDPISSHATLYWYQQALGQGPEFLTYFNYEAQPDKSGLPSDRFSAERPEGSISTLTIQRTEQRDSAMYRCASSFNPGQTTGELFFGEGSRLTVL.

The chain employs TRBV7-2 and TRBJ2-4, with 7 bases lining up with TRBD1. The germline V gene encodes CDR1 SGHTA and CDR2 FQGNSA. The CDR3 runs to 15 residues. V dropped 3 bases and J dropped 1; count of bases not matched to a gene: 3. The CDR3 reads CASSFTQGAKNIQYF. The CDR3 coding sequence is TGTGCCAGCAGCTTTACACAGGGGGCCAAAAACATTCAGTACTTC.

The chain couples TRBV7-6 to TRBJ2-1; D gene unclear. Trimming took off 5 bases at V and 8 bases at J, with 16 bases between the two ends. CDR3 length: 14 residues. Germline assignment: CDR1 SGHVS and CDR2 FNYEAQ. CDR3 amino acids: CASSPSNPRHEQFF. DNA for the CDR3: TGTGCCAGCAGCCCCTCGAACCCCAGGCATGAGCAGTTCTTC.